These 18 T cell receptor beta chains originate from one sample sequenced in a study of PD-1 blockade in classical Hodgkin lymphoma (dated by TCRdb to about 2020). The library was obtained by the immunoSEQ multiplex PCR assay. TCRdb mirrors the immuneACCESS table, restricted to in-frame sequences. Some clones are absent from its copies; in checked studies, under half trace to an unresolved V gene, and the reason for the others is unknown. This sample is represented by about 24,000 clones; 65% to 80% of them were singletons. Nearly 8% of the sample comes from the top ten. This specimen's time point label, per the study, means: cycle 2 day 1 (C2D1) of nivolumab. Every trial patient had relapsed after autologous stem cell transplantation, and cohorts A, B and C differed in prior brentuximab vedotin exposure. The sequencing here drew on peripheral blood mononuclear cells (PBMCs), taken before the second cycle of nivolumab. These receptors all come from a human donor with classical Hodgkin lymphoma.

The rearrangement joins TRBV6-5 to TRBJ1-3; D remains unclear. Deletions cut 2 bases from V and 4 bases from J, with 9 bases between. The CDR3 extends over 14 amino acids. Germline V CDR1 and CDR2: MNHEY, SVGAGI. The chain's CDR3 is CASSYGVDGNTIYF. As DNA, the CDR3 is TGTGCCAGCAGTTACGGGGTTGACGGAAACACCATATATTTT.

This chain joins TRBV27 and TRBJ2-1; 8 positions agree with TRBD1. The V segment lost 6 bases and the J segment 2 bases; nucleotides outside the gene matches: 3. Germline V lookup: CDR1 MNHEY, CDR2 SMNVEV (reference sequence). The CDR3 is 14 residues long. The CDR3 sequence is CASSGQGPYNEQFF. The CDR3 DNA reads TGTGCCAGCAGCGGACAGGGTCCCTACAATGAGCAGTTCTTC.

V gene TRBV5-4 combines with J gene TRBJ2-1, with 8 bases matching TRBD2. Trimming cost V 4 bases and J 5 bases; bases outside gene matches: 14. CDR3 size: 17 residues. Per germline, CDR1 SGHNT and CDR2 YYREEE (reference sequence). CDR3 region: CASSAGGGVGLNNEQFF. The DNA of the CDR3 is TGTGCCAGCAGCGCGGGGGGCGGTGTGGGACTCAACAATGAGCAGTTCTTC. Using reference TRBV5-4 and TRBJ2-1 for the parts outside the CDR3, the full variable domain is ETGVTQSPTHLIKTRGQQVTLRCSSQSGHNTVSWYQQALGQGPQFIFQYYREEENGRGNFPPRFSGLQFPNYSSELNVNALELDDSALYLCASSAGGGVGLNNEQFFGPGTRLTVL.

This sequence joins TRBV28 and TRBJ2-7; D gene unclear. Germline CDR1 reads MDHEN; CDR2 reads SYDVKM. The CDR3 has 12 amino acids. Trimming shortened V by 3 bases and J by 6 bases, and 9 bases separated the two germline ends. The CDR3 DNA is TGTGCCAGCAGTTTCACCGGCGGCGAGCAGTACTTC. Residues: CASSFTGGEQYF.

Here the CDR3 DNA reads TGTGCCAGCAGCAAAAAGGGACCCCGGGACAGGGCCGGGGAGCTGTTTTTT. Its translation is CASSKKGPRDRAGELFF. The V and J genes are TRBV21-1 and TRBJ2-2; TRBD1 was called by the table and not checked on the DNA. TRBV21-1 constitutes a pseudogene. The CDR3 loop spans 17 amino acids.

The chain employs TRBV2 and TRBJ2-3; 8 bases are shared with TRBD2. Germline V CDR1 and CDR2: SNHLY, FYNNEI. Trimming at V came to 5 bases and at J to 0 bases, leaving 13 bases not matched to a gene. The CDR3 is 18 amino acids. The CDR3 reads CASSRTSFASGSTDTQYF. CDR3 bases: TGTGCCAGCAGTCGGACTAGCTTCGCTAGCGGGAGCACAGATACGCAGTATTTT.

The chain has TRBV6-5 and TRBJ1-4; D uncertain. The V gene's germline CDR1 is MNHEY and CDR2 SVGAGI. Trimming shortened V by 7 bases and J by 10 bases, and 16 bases separated the two germline ends. The CDR3 sequence is 13 residues long. CDR3 nucleotide sequence: TGTGCCAGCACCCCGGGCCGCTTCGCAAAACTGTTTTTT. It codes for CASTPGRFAKLFF.

The chain links TRBV19 to TRBJ1-1; TRBD1 matches at 7 bases. Germline V CDR1 and CDR2: LNHDA, SQIVND (reference sequence). CDR3 length equals 14 residues. The trim removed 6 bases at V and 3 bases at J, leaving 7 bases unmatched. The CDR3 DNA reads as TGTGCCAGTAGCCCGACAGGGATGTACACTGAAGCTTTCTTT. It translates to CASSPTGMYTEAFF.

The gene calls are TRBV5-1 and TRBJ1-2; D not certain. The ends were cut back, 4 bases at V and 8 bases at J, with 21 bases in the middle. Germline-derived CDR1 and CDR2 are SGHRS and YFSETQ. This CDR3 has 15 amino acids. DNA for the CDR3: TGCGCCAGCAGCCTATACCACGGGAGAGACCAGGGCTACACCTTC. It codes for CASSLYHGRDQGYTF.

This clone showed up just a few times. This same CDR3 is encoded by further DNA sequences in the sample. The V gene is TRBV19, the J gene TRBJ1-5, with 7 bases lining up with TRBD1. Germline V gene data show CDR1 as LNHDA and CDR2 as SQIVND (reference sequence). This CDR3 is built from 16 residues. The V segment lost 5 bases and the J segment 0 bases; nucleotides outside the gene matches: 7. The chain's CDR3 is CASSRPGQVSNQPQHF. The CDR3 region has the DNA TGTGCCAGTAGTCGCCCCGGACAGGTTAGCAATCAGCCCCAGCATTTT. Looking up the rest from reference TRBV19 and TRBJ1-5 gives the full variable domain: DGGITQSPKYLFRKEGQNVTLSCEQNLNHDAMYWYRQDPGQGLRLIYYSQIVNDFQKGDIAEGYSVSREKKESFPLTVTSAQKNPTAFYLCASSRPGQVSNQPQHFGDGTRLSIL.

The table lists this clone with a few counts. The chain joins TRBV7-2 to TRBJ2-1, with D hard to call. The ends were cut back, 1 base at V and 12 bases at J, with 13 bases in the middle. The CDR3 length is 13 residues. Germline V lookup: CDR1 SGHTA, CDR2 FQGNSA. CDR3 coding DNA: TGTGCCAGCAGCTTAGGACTTTTGGTCGGGCAGTTCTTC. Translation gives CASSLGLLVGQFF. The whole variable domain, filled in from reference TRBV7-2 and TRBJ2-1, reads GAGVSQSPSNKVTEKGKDVELRCDPISGHTALYWYRQSLGQGLEFLIYFQGNSAPDKSGLPSDRFSAERTGGSVSTLTIQRTQQEDSAVYLCASSLGLLVGQFFGPGTRLTVL.

This chain uses TRBV5-4 with TRBJ2-3; 14 nucleotides align to TRBD2. The germline V gene has CDR1 SGHNT and CDR2 YYREEE (reference sequence). The J segment lost 4 bases and the V segment lost 3 bases, leaving 4 bases of the junction unmatched. CDR3 length: 16 residues. The CDR3 loop reads CASSYRLAGGPDTQYF. In DNA, the CDR3 is TGTGCCAGCAGCTACAGACTAGCGGGAGGGCCAGATACGCAGTATTTT.

This CDR3 is CASQGTGDGYTF. DNA of the CDR3: TGTGCCAGCCAGGGGACGGGAGATGGCTACACCTTC. The chain links TRBV6-5 to TRBJ1-2; a weak D match, TRBD1 (6 bases). CDR1 and CDR2 from the germline V gene are MNHEY and SVGAGI. V was cut by 8 bases and J by 6 bases, with 13 bases left in between. The CDR3 runs 12 residues.

The chain couples TRBV28 to TRBJ2-7; weak D call: TRBD2 (6 bases). The ends were cut back, 4 bases at V and 2 bases at J, with 24 bases in the middle. The CDR3 has 18 residues. Germline-derived CDR1 and CDR2 are MDHEN and SYDVKM. The CDR3 sequence: CASSSQTLGLHRPYEQYF. The CDR3, as DNA: TGTGCCAGCAGTTCTCAAACCCTCGGACTACACCGACCCTACGAGCAGTACTTC.

The chain couples TRBV11-2 to TRBJ1-1; possible D gene TRBD1, 5 bases. The CDR3 is made up of 15 amino acids. The V end lost 8 bases, the J end lost 1 base, and 17 bases lay between the germline ends. Per the germline V gene, CDR1 is SGHAT and CDR2 is FQNNGV. This chain's CDR3 is CASDPGGGPNTEAFF. CDR3 bases: TGTGCCAGCGATCCGGGGGGAGGGCCGAACACTGAAGCTTTCTTT.

V is TRBV28 and J is TRBJ2-1; D remains ambiguous. Germline V lookup: CDR1 MDHEN, CDR2 SYDVKM. The CDR3 covers 13 residues. V shed 3 bases and J shed 8 bases, with 11 bases lying between them. The CDR3 loop is CASSFSDVHEQFF. The CDR3 DNA reads as TGTGCCAGCAGTTTTTCTGACGTCCATGAGCAGTTCTTC.

This clone was counted once. This chain links TRBV10-3 with TRBJ2-5; TRBD2 agrees at 10 bases. Losses at the gene ends were 2 bases for V and 4 bases for J; bases not matched to a gene: 10. CDR1 ENHRY and CDR2 SYGVKD come from the germline V gene. There are 17 residues in the CDR3. The CDR3 protein is CAISEGLAGASRETQYF. CDR3 DNA sequence: TGTGCCATCAGTGAGGGCCTAGCGGGAGCTAGTCGAGAGACCCAGTACTTC.

This chain links TRBV7-9 with TRBJ2-3, with 7 nucleotides matching TRBD2. J lost 6 bases, V lost 5 bases, and 17 bases had no gene match. Germline values: CDR1 SEHNR, CDR2 FQNEAQ (reference sequence). CDR3 length: 17 amino acids. The CDR3 DNA follows: TGTGCCAGCAGCCCCCTCAGAGGGCGGGAGAGGACGGATACGCAGTATTTT. Its translation is CASSPLRGRERTDTQYF.